This TCR beta chain was recovered during a study of blood T cell repertoires in COVID-19. Study-level background: PBMCs, B-cell-depleted T cells, or T cells were the source of the cDNA or gDNA that made up the material.

How the authors handled the data: It was from reference gene primer amplification that nucleated cell counts were estimated. TCRdb's table, derived via immunoSEQ multiplex PCR, lists solely in-frame clones and lacks some. V and J calls and clone size are given by that table; D and trimming were obtained from the DNA. The sample holds about 330,000 clones, roughly 90% seen once. CDR1 MDHEN and CDR2 SYDVKM come from the germline V gene. The junction had 13 bases not matched to a gene; V was cut back by 5 bases and J by 0 bases. The CDR3 contains 19 residues. The Seattle site enrolled patients during active infection and followed them longitudinally.

The genes are TRBV28 and TRBJ2-3; TRBD2 aligns across 11 bases. The sample comprised peripheral blood. The receptor's source is a man in his thirties or forties with COVID-19, enrolled during active disease. The CDR3 coding sequence is TGTGCCAGCAGTATGCCCTCTCCGGGACTAGCGGCAAGCACAGATACGCAGTATTTT. Translated, it gives CASSMPSPGLAASTDTQYF.